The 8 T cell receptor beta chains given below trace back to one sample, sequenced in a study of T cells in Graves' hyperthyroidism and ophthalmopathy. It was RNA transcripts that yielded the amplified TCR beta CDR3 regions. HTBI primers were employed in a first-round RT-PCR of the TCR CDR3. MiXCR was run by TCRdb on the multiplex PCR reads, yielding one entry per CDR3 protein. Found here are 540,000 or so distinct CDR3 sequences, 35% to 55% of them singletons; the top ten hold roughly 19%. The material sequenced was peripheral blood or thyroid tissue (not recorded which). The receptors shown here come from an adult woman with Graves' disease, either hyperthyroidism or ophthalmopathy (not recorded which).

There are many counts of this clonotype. The CDR3 region is CASRRGAWSPLHF. The CDR3 nucleotides read TGTGCCAGCAGAAGGGGGGCATGGTCACCCCTCCACTTT. The chain is built from TRBV6-5 and TRBJ1-6; the D gene is possibly TRBD1 (6 bases). From germline, CDR1 is MNHEY and CDR2 SVGAGI. There are 13 residues in the CDR3. Trimming shortened V by 6 bases and J by 10 bases, and 13 bases separated the two germline ends.

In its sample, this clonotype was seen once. CDR3 sequence: CASSPREGGGGPGNQPQHF. For the CDR3, the DNA is TGTGCCAGCAGCCCTCGAGAAGGGGGTGGGGGCCCGGGAAATCAGCCCCAGCATTTT. The chain is built from TRBV7-8 and TRBJ1-5; TRBD1 might be the D (6 bases). The germline V and J ends were trimmed by 5 bases and 4 bases, with 27 bases remaining between them. The CDR3 spans 19 residues. CDR1 and CDR2 from the germline V gene are SGHVS and FQNEAQ.

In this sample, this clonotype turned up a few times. The CDR3 reads CASSKKGLAPEQYF. CDR3 nucleotide sequence: TGTGCCAGCAGCAAAAAGGGACTAGCACCCGAGCAGTACTTC. The chain links TRBV7-9 to TRBJ2-7, with TRBD2 matching over 9 bases. CDR3 size: 14 residues. Germline lookup yields CDR1 SEHNR and CDR2 FQNEAQ (reference sequence). The J segment lost 6 bases and the V segment lost 5 bases, leaving 8 bases of the junction unmatched.

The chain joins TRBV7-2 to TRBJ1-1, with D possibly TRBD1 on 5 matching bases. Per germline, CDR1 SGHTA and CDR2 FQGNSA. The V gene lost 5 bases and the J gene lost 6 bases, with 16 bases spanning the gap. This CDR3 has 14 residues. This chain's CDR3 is CASSLVGTPAEAFF. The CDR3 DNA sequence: TGTGCCAGCAGCCTGGTAGGGACGCCGGCTGAAGCTTTCTTT.

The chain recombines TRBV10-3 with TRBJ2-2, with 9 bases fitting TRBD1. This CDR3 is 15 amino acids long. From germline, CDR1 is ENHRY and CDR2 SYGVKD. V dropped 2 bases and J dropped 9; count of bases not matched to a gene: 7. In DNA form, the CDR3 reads TGTGCCATCAGTGAGCAGGACAGGGGCCCTCGGGAGCTGTTTTTT. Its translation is CAISEQDRGPRELFF.

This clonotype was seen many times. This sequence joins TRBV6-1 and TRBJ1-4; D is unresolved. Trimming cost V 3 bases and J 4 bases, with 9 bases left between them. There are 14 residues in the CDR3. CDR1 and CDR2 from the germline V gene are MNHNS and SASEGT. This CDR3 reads CASSDVRSNEKLFF. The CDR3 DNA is TGTGCCAGCAGTGACGTACGGAGTAATGAAAAACTGTTTTTT.

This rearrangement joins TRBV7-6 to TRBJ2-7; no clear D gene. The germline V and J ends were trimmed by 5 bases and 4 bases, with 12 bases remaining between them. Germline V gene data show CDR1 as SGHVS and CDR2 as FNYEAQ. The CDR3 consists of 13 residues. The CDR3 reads CASSRGSAYEQYF. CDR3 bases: TGTGCCAGCAGCCGAGGTTCAGCGTACGAGCAGTACTTC.

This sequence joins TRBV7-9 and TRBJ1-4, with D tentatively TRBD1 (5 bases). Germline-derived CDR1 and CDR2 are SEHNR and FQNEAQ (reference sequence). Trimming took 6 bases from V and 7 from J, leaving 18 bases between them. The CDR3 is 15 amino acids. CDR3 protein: CASRPGPVLGEKLFF. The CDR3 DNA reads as TGTGCCAGCAGGCCGGGGCCTGTCTTAGGTGAAAAACTGTTTTTT.